This TCR beta chain was recovered during a study of blood T cell repertoires in COVID-19. Study in general: Collection of acute and convalescent COVID-19 samples took place in the United States, Italy and Spain. Sources were T cells, B-cell-depleted T cells, or PBMCs; the material itself was cDNA or gDNA.

Enrollees, about 18 to 89 years old, lived in approximately 24 US areas. Those designated as exposed participants met a COVID-19 case within 2 weeks before study entry. Sequencing was performed with immunoSEQ multiplex PCR; in TCRdb, only in-frame clones are kept and a portion is missing. The table records roughly 230,000 clones, more than 75% of them present only once. This sequence originates from a woman aged 45-65 years who had been exposed to COVID-19. Sequencing input: PBMCs or T cells enriched from blood (not recorded which).

The CDR3 DNA follows: TGTGCCAGCAGGCCAGACAGGGTGAGAGGCTACACCTTC. Its translation is CASRPDRVRGYTF. This chain joins TRBV12-3 or TRBV12-4 and TRBJ1-2; 7 nucleotides align to TRBD1. The CDR3 length is 13 residues. The ends lost 6 bases at V and 8 bases at J; junction bases unmatched: 9.